A selection of T cell receptor beta chains follows, all from one sample in a study of shared T cell receptors in the human thymus. Sequencing was performed with immunoSEQ multiplex PCR; in TCRdb, only in-frame clones are kept and a portion is missing. The sample contains 500,000 to 850,000 clones, around 87% of which appear only once. This same sample was also taken into another study, of human thymus T cells.

Sample: thymocytes. The receptors were sampled from a boy in the first two years of life with a congenital heart defect. Each CDR3 is given with its conserved first and last residue. The order of the fields is J gene, clone size, D gene, V gene, CDR3 protein, CDR3 DNA. The D gene is left open where the match is weak. The size of a clone is reported for some rows only, either as once, few or many, or as a class for expanded clones.

>TRBJ2-7|NA|TRBD1|TRBV2
CASSLGQILAYEQYF
TGTGCCAGCAGTTTGGGACAGATCCTCGCCTACGAGCAGTACTTC
>TRBJ2-3|NA|TRBD1|TRBV27
CASSFRTGANTDTQYF
TGTGCCAGCAGTTTCCGGACAGGGGCCAACACAGATACGCAGTATTTT
>TRBJ1-2|NA|TRBD1|TRBV18
CASSHTGGADGYTF
TGTGCCAGCTCACATACAGGGGGCGCGGATGGCTACACCTTC
>TRBJ2-7|NA|TRBD1|TRBV5-6
CASSRLGQGGPEQYF
TGTGCCAGCAGCCGATTGGGACAGGGTGGACCCGAGCAGTACTTC
>TRBJ2-1|NA|TRBD1|TRBV5-4
CASSESGQGYWQFF
TGTGCCAGCAGCGAATCCGGACAGGGGTATTGGCAGTTCTTC
>TRBJ2-7|NA|NA|TRBV29-1
CSVGWQGTTYEQYF
TGCAGCGTTGGTTGGCAGGGAACTACCTACGAGCAGTACTTC
>TRBJ2-7|NA|TRBD2|TRBV11-2
CASSLDGLAGGPSYEQYF
TGTGCCAGCAGCTTAGATGGACTAGCGGGAGGGCCGAGTTACGAGCAGTACTTC
>TRBJ2-3|NA|TRBD2|TRBV11-2
CASSLSLAGGRPDTQYF
TGTGCCAGCAGCTTAAGCCTAGCGGGGGGGAGGCCAGATACGCAGTATTTT
>TRBJ1-1|NA|NA|TRBV6-4
CASKGGENTEAFF
TGTGCCAGCAAGGGAGGTGAGAACACTGAAGCTTTCTTT
>TRBJ2-1|NA|NA|TRBV25-1
CASSHHKADCEQFF
TGTGCCAGCAGTCATCATAAAGCGGATTGTGAGCAGTTCTTC
>TRBJ1-5|NA|NA|TRBV9
CASSVVAGRPFYSNQPQHF
TGTGCCAGCAGCGTAGTCGCAGGGCGCCCCTTTTATAGCAATCAGCCCCAGCATTTT
>TRBJ2-2|NA|NA|TRBV6-5
CASSYLAIGGTGELFF
TGTGCCAGCAGTTACCTTGCTATAGGGGGCACCGGGGAGCTGTTTTTT
>TRBJ2-1|once|TRBD2|TRBV29-1
CSVEGLGGGNEQFF
TGCAGCGTCGAGGGACTAGGAGGGGGCAATGAGCAGTTCTTC
>TRBJ1-2|NA|NA|TRBV19
CATSGKDICYGYTF
TGTGCCACCTCCGGCAAGGACATATGCTATGGCTACACCTTC